A selection of T cell receptor beta chains follows, all from one sample in a study of T cell repertoires and HLA-DP antigens. Antigens of these TCRs are unknown. Libraries were prepared by immunoSEQ multiplex PCR; TCRdb keeps only in-frame clonotypes and omits some of them. The sample contains approximately 73,000 clones, around four fifths of which appear only once. Sequencing used CD4+ T cells from PBMCs. These receptors were obtained from a man in his 60s in good health and CMV-seronegative. The CDR3 runs from the conserved cysteine through the conserved F or W. Fields, in order: V gene, CDR3 protein.

TRBV10-2 | CASSEEQNYGYTF
TRBV15 | CATSRGQGLGYGYTF
TRBV28 | CASSPGRGRSSGNTIYF
TRBV5-1 | CASSRSAMDGYTF
TRBV7-3 | CASSCRQGGPLEYSNQPQHF
TRBV7-2 | CASSPPGVNTEAFF
TRBV6-6 | CASSYDRLNTEAFF
TRBV7-9 | CASSPRGPYEQYF
TRBV11-2 | CASSLGLPGSSGRNTIYF
TRBV30 | CAWRKGAAGEKLFF
TRBV4-2 | CASSQEGPVANYGYTF
TRBV5-8 | CASSLQLASLSGYTF
TRBV15 | CATSRGGLGDSRYGYTF
TRBV7-9 | CASSLRRDNEQFF